The rows below give T cell receptor beta chains drawn from one sample of a study of PD-L1 blockade in urothelial cancer. Repertoires were generated with immunoSEQ multiplex PCR, while TCRdb's copy carries only in-frame clones and drops some. This table holds some 71,000 clones, about 90% found once. This specimen consisted of PBMCs, obtained around atezolizumab (anti-PD-L1) treatment. The receptors come from a man aged 60-69 years with urothelial cancer. Both conserved end residues are part of each CDR3. Fields, in order: CDR3 protein, CDR3 DNA, V gene, CDR3 length, clone size, D gene, J gene. The D gene is left open where the match is weak. Size is stated for part of the rows, as once, few or many counts, or as a class when the clone is expanded.

cdr3_aa: CAWSRSGTGELFF; cdr3_nt: TGTGCCTGGAGTCGGTCGGGGACCGGGGAGCTGTTTTTT; v_call: TRBV30; cdr3_length: 13; clone_size: -; d_call: -; j_call: TRBJ2-2
cdr3_aa: CASSFPLDFQETQYF; cdr3_nt: TGTGCCAGCAGCTTTCCTCTAGATTTCCAAGAGACCCAGTACTTC; v_call: TRBV7-9; cdr3_length: 15; clone_size: -; d_call: -; j_call: TRBJ2-5
cdr3_aa: CASKVIGSNNQPQHF; cdr3_nt: TGTGCCAGCAAAGTTATTGGCAGTAACAATCAGCCCCAGCATTTT; v_call: TRBV28; cdr3_length: 15; clone_size: few; d_call: -; j_call: TRBJ1-5
cdr3_aa: CASSSGLANGNEQFF; cdr3_nt: TGCGCCAGCAGCTCCGGACTAGCAAACGGGAATGAGCAGTTCTTC; v_call: TRBV5-1; cdr3_length: 15; clone_size: -; d_call: TRBD2; j_call: TRBJ2-1
cdr3_aa: CASSVGGGTYEQYF; cdr3_nt: TGTGCCAGCAGCGTAGGGGGGGGGACCTACGAGCAGTACTTC; v_call: TRBV9; cdr3_length: 14; clone_size: -; d_call: TRBD2; j_call: TRBJ2-7
cdr3_aa: CSVYSRNNYEQYF; cdr3_nt: TGCAGCGTGTACTCCAGGAATAACTACGAGCAGTACTTC; v_call: TRBV29-1; cdr3_length: 13; clone_size: -; d_call: -; j_call: TRBJ2-7
cdr3_aa: CASSEQQGRWETQYF; cdr3_nt: TGTGCCAGCAGTGAACAACAGGGAAGATGGGAGACCCAGTACTTC; v_call: TRBV6-1; cdr3_length: 15; clone_size: -; d_call: -; j_call: TRBJ2-5
cdr3_aa: CASSQVPGGSQPQHF; cdr3_nt: TGTGCCAGCAGCCAAGTCCCGGGAGGAAGCCAGCCCCAGCATTTT; v_call: TRBV4-2; cdr3_length: 15; clone_size: once; d_call: -; j_call: TRBJ1-5
cdr3_aa: CATSRNGQDSEQYF; cdr3_nt: TGTGCCACCAGCAGGAATGGCCAAGATTCCGAGCAGTACTTC; v_call: TRBV15; cdr3_length: 14; clone_size: -; d_call: -; j_call: TRBJ2-7
cdr3_aa: CASSLAPTLAGGWYEQFF; cdr3_nt: TGTGCCAGCAGCTTAGCCCCAACCCTAGCGGGGGGCTGGTATGAGCAGTTCTTC; v_call: TRBV7-6; cdr3_length: 18; clone_size: -; d_call: TRBD2; j_call: TRBJ2-1
cdr3_aa: CASSLQRGNEQFF; cdr3_nt: TGTGCCAGCAGCTTGCAGCGTGGGAATGAGCAGTTCTTC; v_call: TRBV5-6; cdr3_length: 13; clone_size: few; d_call: -; j_call: TRBJ2-1
cdr3_aa: CASSKGTGPSWEGNQPQHF; cdr3_nt: TGCGCCAGCAGTAAAGGAACAGGGCCATCATGGGAGGGTAATCAGCCCCAGCATTTT; v_call: TRBV10-1; cdr3_length: 19; clone_size: -; d_call: -; j_call: TRBJ1-5
cdr3_aa: CASSLSGTGAGYTF; cdr3_nt: TGTGCCAGCAGCTTGTCCGGGACAGGGGCCGGCTACACCTTC; v_call: TRBV5-4; cdr3_length: 14; clone_size: few; d_call: TRBD1; j_call: TRBJ1-2
cdr3_aa: CASSSDRQNEKLFF; cdr3_nt: TGCGCCAGCAGCTCGGACAGGCAAAATGAAAAACTGTTTTTT; v_call: TRBV5-1; cdr3_length: 14; clone_size: -; d_call: TRBD1; j_call: TRBJ1-4
cdr3_aa: CASSDPGGGEKLFF; cdr3_nt: TGTGCCAGCAGTGATCCAGGGGGTGGTGAAAAACTGTTTTTT; v_call: TRBV6-1; cdr3_length: 14; clone_size: few; d_call: TRBD1; j_call: TRBJ1-4
cdr3_aa: CASSEALFGTQYF; cdr3_nt: TGTGCCAGCAGTGAAGCGCTTTTCGGTACGCAGTATTTT; v_call: TRBV2; cdr3_length: 13; clone_size: -; d_call: -; j_call: TRBJ2-3
cdr3_aa: CASSLAEEGRETQYF; cdr3_nt: TGTGCCAGCAGCTTGGCCGAAGAGGGTCGAGAGACCCAGTACTTC; v_call: TRBV5-4; cdr3_length: 15; clone_size: -; d_call: -; j_call: TRBJ2-5
cdr3_aa: CASSPPGQADSDYEQYF; cdr3_nt: TGTGCCAGCTCACCACCGGGACAGGCTGATAGTGACTACGAGCAGTACTTC; v_call: TRBV18; cdr3_length: 17; clone_size: -; d_call: TRBD1; j_call: TRBJ2-7
cdr3_aa: CAWSVPGSRTEAFF; cdr3_nt: TGTGCCTGGAGTGTACCGGGTAGTAGGACTGAAGCTTTCTTT; v_call: TRBV30; cdr3_length: 14; clone_size: -; d_call: -; j_call: TRBJ1-1
cdr3_aa: CASMGTGLNEQYF; cdr3_nt: TGTGCCAGCATGGGGACAGGGTTAAACGAGCAGTACTTC; v_call: TRBV6-5; cdr3_length: 13; clone_size: -; d_call: TRBD1; j_call: TRBJ2-7
cdr3_aa: CASSLDRGPHNEQFF; cdr3_nt: TGTGCCAGCAGCTTAGACAGGGGCCCCCACAATGAGCAGTTCTTC; v_call: TRBV9; cdr3_length: 15; clone_size: -; d_call: TRBD1; j_call: TRBJ2-1
cdr3_aa: CASSFQGGASNQPQHF; cdr3_nt: TGTGCCAGCAGCTTCCAGGGTGGGGCGAGCAATCAGCCCCAGCATTTT; v_call: TRBV7-8; cdr3_length: 16; clone_size: -; d_call: -; j_call: TRBJ1-5
cdr3_aa: CASSSSGGDLYEQYF; cdr3_nt: TGTGCCAGCTCATCCTCAGGGGGCGACCTCTACGAGCAGTACTTC; v_call: TRBV18; cdr3_length: 15; clone_size: -; d_call: TRBD1; j_call: TRBJ2-7
cdr3_aa: CASSQEEYQPQHF; cdr3_nt: TGCGCCAGCAGCCAGGAGGAATATCAGCCCCAGCATTTT; v_call: TRBV4-1; cdr3_length: 13; clone_size: -; d_call: -; j_call: TRBJ1-5
cdr3_aa: CASSFTGLRSDEQFF; cdr3_nt: TGTGCCAGCAGCTTCACGGGACTCCGAAGTGATGAGCAGTTCTTC; v_call: TRBV11-2; cdr3_length: 15; clone_size: -; d_call: -; j_call: TRBJ2-1
cdr3_aa: CASSLDQGQGMSYTF; cdr3_nt: TGTGCCAGCAGCTTGGATCAGGGACAGGGTATGAGCTACACCTTC; v_call: TRBV5-6; cdr3_length: 15; clone_size: -; d_call: TRBD1; j_call: TRBJ1-2
cdr3_aa: CASSPRLAGVTDTQYF; cdr3_nt: TGTGCCAGCAGCCCCCGACTAGCGGGAGTCACAGATACGCAGTATTTT; v_call: TRBV7-9; cdr3_length: 16; clone_size: -; d_call: TRBD2; j_call: TRBJ2-3
cdr3_aa: CASSQRLAGPYEQYF; cdr3_nt: TGCGCCAGCAGCCAAAGACTAGCGGGGCCCTACGAGCAGTACTTC; v_call: TRBV4-3; cdr3_length: 15; clone_size: -; d_call: TRBD2; j_call: TRBJ2-7
cdr3_aa: CASSLTGQSSYNSPLHF; cdr3_nt: TGTGCCAGCAGCTTAACGGGGCAGAGCTCCTATAATTCACCCCTCCACTTT; v_call: TRBV7-3; cdr3_length: 17; clone_size: -; d_call: -; j_call: TRBJ1-6
cdr3_aa: CAWSTERTEAFF; cdr3_nt: TGTGCCTGGAGTACCGAGCGCACTGAAGCTTTCTTT; v_call: TRBV30; cdr3_length: 12; clone_size: -; d_call: -; j_call: TRBJ1-1
cdr3_aa: CASSSSSQGGYEQYF; cdr3_nt: TGTGCCAGCAGCTCCTCCTCACAGGGGGGTTACGAGCAGTACTTC; v_call: TRBV11-3; cdr3_length: 15; clone_size: -; d_call: TRBD1; j_call: TRBJ2-7
cdr3_aa: CASPGDRGDEAFF; cdr3_nt: TGTGCCTCCCCGGGGGACAGGGGCGATGAAGCTTTCTTT; v_call: TRBV6-1; cdr3_length: 13; clone_size: -; d_call: TRBD1; j_call: TRBJ1-1
cdr3_aa: CAWSVSPGALEQYF; cdr3_nt: TGTGCCTGGAGTGTAAGTCCTGGGGCCCTCGAGCAGTACTTC; v_call: TRBV30; cdr3_length: 14; clone_size: -; d_call: -; j_call: TRBJ2-7
cdr3_aa: CASSPAGGSHTEAFF; cdr3_nt: TGTGCCAGCAGCCCGGCAGGGGGGTCTCACACTGAAGCTTTCTTT; v_call: TRBV11-2; cdr3_length: 15; clone_size: -; d_call: TRBD1; j_call: TRBJ1-1
cdr3_aa: CAWSLGANYGYTF; cdr3_nt: TGTGCCTGGTCGTTGGGAGCTAACTATGGCTACACCTTC; v_call: TRBV30; cdr3_length: 13; clone_size: -; d_call: -; j_call: TRBJ1-2
cdr3_aa: CASSPSMSSYNEQFF; cdr3_nt: TGTGCCAGCAGCCCCTCGATGAGCTCCTACAATGAGCAGTTCTTC; v_call: TRBV7-3; cdr3_length: 15; clone_size: -; d_call: -; j_call: TRBJ2-1
cdr3_aa: CASSPITGGNTIYF; cdr3_nt: TGTGCCAGCTCACCTATCACGGGGGGAAACACCATATATTTT; v_call: TRBV18; cdr3_length: 14; clone_size: -; d_call: -; j_call: TRBJ1-3
cdr3_aa: CASSAQGTRGETQYF; cdr3_nt: TGTGCCAGCAGCGCACAGGGGACTCGGGGGGAGACCCAGTACTTC; v_call: TRBV9; cdr3_length: 15; clone_size: -; d_call: -; j_call: TRBJ2-5
cdr3_aa: CASSLGGLTFNYGYTF; cdr3_nt: TGTGCCAGCAGCTTAGGGGGACTGACCTTTAACTATGGCTACACCTTC; v_call: TRBV7-9; cdr3_length: 16; clone_size: -; d_call: -; j_call: TRBJ1-2
cdr3_aa: CRGQEREKLFF; cdr3_nt: TGCAGGGGACAGGAGAGGGAAAAACTGTTTTTT; v_call: TRBV20-1; cdr3_length: 11; clone_size: -; d_call: TRBD1; j_call: TRBJ1-4
cdr3_aa: CASSDRVGGEQYF; cdr3_nt: TGTGCCAGCAGCGACAGGGTCGGTGGCGAGCAGTACTTC; v_call: TRBV9; cdr3_length: 13; clone_size: -; d_call: -; j_call: TRBJ2-7
cdr3_aa: CASSQDRDLSGQISGANVLTF; cdr3_nt: TGCGCCAGCAGCCAAGATCGAGATCTCTCGGGACAGATCTCTGGGGCCAACGTCCTGACTTTC; v_call: TRBV4-1; cdr3_length: 21; clone_size: -; d_call: TRBD1; j_call: TRBJ2-6
cdr3_aa: CASSRRTELSPLHF; cdr3_nt: TGTGCCAGTAGTAGGCGGACAGAGCTTTCACCCCTCCACTTT; v_call: TRBV19; cdr3_length: 14; clone_size: -; d_call: -; j_call: TRBJ1-6
cdr3_aa: CASSPTGGANTGELFF; cdr3_nt: TGCGCCAGCAGCCCGACCGGGGGTGCGAACACCGGGGAGCTGTTTTTT; v_call: TRBV5-1; cdr3_length: 16; clone_size: -; d_call: -; j_call: TRBJ2-2
cdr3_aa: CAISETGTQMNTEAFF; cdr3_nt: TGTGCCATCAGTGAGACAGGGACCCAAATGAACACTGAAGCTTTCTTT; v_call: TRBV10-3; cdr3_length: 16; clone_size: -; d_call: -; j_call: TRBJ1-1
cdr3_aa: CASSAPGGWYNEQFF; cdr3_nt: TGTGCCAGCAGTGCACCGGGGGGGTGGTACAATGAGCAGTTCTTC; v_call: TRBV25-1; cdr3_length: 15; clone_size: -; d_call: TRBD2; j_call: TRBJ2-1
cdr3_aa: CASSLRGVSYEQYF; cdr3_nt: TGTGCCAGCAGCTTGCGCGGGGTTTCCTACGAGCAGTACTTC; v_call: TRBV5-8; cdr3_length: 14; clone_size: -; d_call: -; j_call: TRBJ2-7
cdr3_aa: CASSLRGAGYTDTQYF; cdr3_nt: TGCGCCAGCAGCCTAAGGGGAGCGGGGTACACAGATACGCAGTATTTT; v_call: TRBV4-3; cdr3_length: 16; clone_size: once; d_call: TRBD2; j_call: TRBJ2-3
cdr3_aa: CASSQARTGYEKLFF; cdr3_nt: TGTGCCAGCAGCCAAGCAAGAACAGGGTATGAAAAACTGTTTTTT; v_call: TRBV14; cdr3_length: 15; clone_size: once; d_call: -; j_call: TRBJ1-4
cdr3_aa: CASSENSGGADTQYF; cdr3_nt: TGTGCCAGCAGTGAAAATAGCGGGGGGGCAGATACGCAGTATTTT; v_call: TRBV2; cdr3_length: 15; clone_size: -; d_call: TRBD2; j_call: TRBJ2-3
cdr3_aa: CASSYETENTEAFF; cdr3_nt: TGTGCCAGCAGTTACGAAACAGAGAACACTGAAGCTTTCTTT; v_call: TRBV6-6; cdr3_length: 14; clone_size: -; d_call: -; j_call: TRBJ1-1
cdr3_aa: CASSVGGSGFDGYTF; cdr3_nt: TGTGCCAGCAGCGTTGGGGGGTCAGGGTTTGATGGCTACACCTTC; v_call: TRBV5-5; cdr3_length: 15; clone_size: -; d_call: -; j_call: TRBJ1-2
cdr3_aa: CASSITPGQGAQGAKNIQYF; cdr3_nt: TGTGCCAGTAGTATAACTCCGGGACAGGGGGCCCAAGGGGCCAAAAACATTCAGTACTTC; v_call: TRBV19; cdr3_length: 20; clone_size: -; d_call: TRBD1; j_call: TRBJ2-4